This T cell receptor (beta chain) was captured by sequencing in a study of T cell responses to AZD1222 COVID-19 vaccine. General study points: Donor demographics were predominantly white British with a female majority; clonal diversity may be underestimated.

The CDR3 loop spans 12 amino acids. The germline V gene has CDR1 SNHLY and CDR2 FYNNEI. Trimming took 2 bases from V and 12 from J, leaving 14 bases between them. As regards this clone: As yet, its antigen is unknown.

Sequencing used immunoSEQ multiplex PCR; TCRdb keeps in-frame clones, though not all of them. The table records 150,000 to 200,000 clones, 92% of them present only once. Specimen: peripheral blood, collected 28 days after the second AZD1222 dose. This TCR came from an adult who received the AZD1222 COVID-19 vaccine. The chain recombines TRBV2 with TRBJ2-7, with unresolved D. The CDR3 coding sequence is TGTGCCAGCAGTGAAACCGTCACACGTCCGTACTTC. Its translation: CASSETVTRPYF.